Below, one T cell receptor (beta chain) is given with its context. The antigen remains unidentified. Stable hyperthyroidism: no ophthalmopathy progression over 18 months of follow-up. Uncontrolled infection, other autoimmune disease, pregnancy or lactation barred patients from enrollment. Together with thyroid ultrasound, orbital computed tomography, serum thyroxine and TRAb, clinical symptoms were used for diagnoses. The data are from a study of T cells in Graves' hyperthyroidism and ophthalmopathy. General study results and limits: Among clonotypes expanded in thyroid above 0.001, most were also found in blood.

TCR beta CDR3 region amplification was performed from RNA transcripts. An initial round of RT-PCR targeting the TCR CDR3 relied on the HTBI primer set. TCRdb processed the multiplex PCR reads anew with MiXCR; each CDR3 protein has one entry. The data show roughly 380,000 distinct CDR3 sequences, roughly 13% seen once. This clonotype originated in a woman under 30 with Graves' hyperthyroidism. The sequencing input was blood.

CDR3 residues: CASSYLGGLEAFF. CDR3 DNA: TGTGCCAGCAGTTATTTAGGCGGACTTGAAGCTTTCTTT. The gene calls are TRBV6-1 and TRBJ1-1; D is uncertain. The CDR3 is 13 amino acids. The germline V gene encodes CDR1 MNHNS and CDR2 SASEGT. The V and J ends lost 5 bases and 7 bases respectively, with 14 bases between them.